This is a list of T cell receptor beta chains from one sample in a study of CD8+ T cells in alopecia areata. Here immunoSEQ multiplex PCR was the method, and the copy in TCRdb shows in-frame clones only, minus some. The repertoire holds roughly 110,000 clones, with roughly 84% as singletons. Sequencing used CD8+ T cells sorted from blood, obtained at week 24, from a patient treated with tofacitinib. All receptors derive from a human donor with alopecia areata. Both conserved end residues are part of each CDR3. The order of the fields is D gene, V gene, J gene, clone size, CDR3 protein, CDR3 DNA. A D gene is named only where the DNA matches it firmly. Clone size is stated in some rows and not others, as once, few, many or a class when expanded.

TRBD1,TRBV27,TRBJ1-2,NA,CASSLRGQGSINDGYTF,TGTGCCAGCAGTTTAAGGGGACAGGGAAGCATCAACGATGGCTACACCTTC
NA,TRBV11-1,TRBJ2-3,NA,CASSFGQSDTQYF,TGTGCCAGCAGCTTTGGACAGTCAGATACGCAGTATTTT
NA,TRBV27,TRBJ2-7,NA,CASSIGTEPYEQYF,TGTGCCAGCAGTATTGGGACCGAACCCTACGAGCAGTACTTC
NA,TRBV30,TRBJ2-3,NA,CAWASRAWSTDTQYF,TGTGCCTGGGCGTCTCGAGCGTGGAGCACAGATACGCAGTATTTT
TRBD1,TRBV7-2,TRBJ1-1,NA,CASSLGTGGLQLSTEAFF,TGTGCCAGCAGCTTGGGGACAGGCGGGCTACAATTGAGCACTGAAGCTTTCTTT
NA,TRBV4-3,TRBJ2-1,once,CASSQDQGRVLFF,TGCGCCAGCAGCCAAGATCAAGGCAGGGTGTTGTTCTTC
NA,TRBV7-3,TRBJ2-5,NA,CASSSGPGWETQYF,TGTGCCAGCAGCTCCGGGCCGGGTTGGGAGACCCAGTACTTC
TRBD1,TRBV27,TRBJ1-2,NA,CASSTTGTGAPWGYTF,TGTGCCAGCAGCACGACCGGGACAGGGGCCCCTTGGGGCTACACCTTC
NA,TRBV4-2,TRBJ2-7,NA,CASSLAGSRYAYEQYF,TGTGCCAGCAGCCTGGCGGGTAGCAGGTATGCTTACGAGCAGTACTTC
NA,TRBV4-3,TRBJ2-3,NA,CASSPDPRGGGRDTQYF,TGCGCCAGCAGCCCAGATCCTAGAGGAGGGGGGCGAGATACGCAGTATTTT
NA,TRBV27,TRBJ2-2,NA,CASSLPNTGELFF,TGTGCCAGCAGTTTGCCGAACACCGGGGAGCTGTTTTTT
TRBD1,TRBV5-1,TRBJ1-1,NA,CASSPGTGEMNTEAFF,TGCGCCAGCAGCCCCGGGACAGGGGAAATGAACACTGAAGCTTTCTTT
TRBD2,TRBV7-2,TRBJ2-7,few,CASSPWAGDGEQYF,TGTGCCAGCAGCCCGTGGGCGGGGGACGGTGAGCAGTACTTC
TRBD2,TRBV7-9,TRBJ2-3,NA,CASSFLAGTTDTQYF,TGTGCCAGCAGCTTCCTAGCGGGGACCACAGATACGCAGTATTTT
NA,TRBV9,TRBJ1-6,NA,CASSSGGRGSPLHF,TGTGCCAGCAGCTCCGGGGGCCGGGGTTCACCCCTCCACTTT
NA,TRBV13,TRBJ2-7,NA,CASSLEGYYEQYF,TGTGCCAGCAGCCTCGAGGGTTACTACGAGCAGTACTTC
NA,TRBV18,TRBJ2-7,NA,CASSPAGLGEQYF,TGTGCCAGCTCACCAGCCGGTTTGGGCGAGCAGTACTTC
NA,TRBV6-5,TRBJ2-7,NA,CASSYGQGTYEQYF,TGTGCCAGCAGTTACGGGCAGGGTACCTACGAGCAGTACTTC
NA,TRBV7-3,TRBJ2-5,NA,CASSYGGRQETQYF,TGTGCCAGCAGCTACGGGGGCCGACAAGAGACCCAGTACTTC
NA,TRBV2,TRBJ1-6,NA,CATTGRGYNSPLHF,TGTGCCACCACGGGAAGGGGGTATAATTCACCCCTCCACTTT
TRBD2,TRBV5-5,TRBJ2-5,NA,CASSLAGGTSGARETQYF,TGTGCCAGCAGCTTGGCTGGTGGGACTAGCGGGGCCAGGGAGACCCAGTACTTC
NA,TRBV10-3,TRBJ2-3,NA,CAISSPGLPTDTQYF,TGTGCCATCAGTTCTCCGGGGCTCCCCACAGATACGCAGTATTTT
NA,TRBV11-1,TRBJ2-4,NA,CASSPPGDKNIQYF,TGTGCCAGCAGCCCACCCGGGGACAAAAACATTCAGTACTTC
TRBD2,TRBV7-9,TRBJ2-3,NA,CASSPRLAVDTQYF,TGTGCCAGCAGCCCCCGACTAGCGGTAGATACGCAGTATTTT
TRBD2,TRBV29-1,TRBJ2-1,NA,CSGYPSAGGYNEQFF,TGCAGCGGTTACCCCTCAGCGGGGGGTTACAATGAGCAGTTCTTC
NA,TRBV29-1,TRBJ2-7,NA,CSVVEGAYEQYF,TGCAGCGTTGTCGAGGGAGCCTACGAGCAGTACTTC
TRBD2,TRBV7-2,TRBJ2-7,NA,CASSFMGGLAAYEQYF,TGTGCCAGCAGCTTTATGGGGGGACTAGCGGCTTACGAGCAGTACTTC
TRBD1,TRBV10-3,TRBJ2-7,NA,CAIGQGLSYEQYF,TGTGCCATTGGACAGGGTCTGTCCTACGAGCAGTACTTC
TRBD2,TRBV4-1,TRBJ2-3,few,CASSPPGLAGGISTDTQYF,TGCGCCAGCAGCCCTCCGGGACTAGCGGGGGGGATTAGCACAGATACGCAGTATTTT
NA,TRBV19,TRBJ2-1,NA,CASHQQGVGNEQFF,TGTGCCAGCCACCAACAGGGAGTAGGGAATGAGCAGTTCTTC
TRBD1,TRBV5-1,TRBJ2-7,NA,CASSVGTGGAYEQYF,TGCGCCAGCAGCGTTGGGACAGGGGGCGCGTACGAGCAGTACTTC
NA,TRBV30,TRBJ1-5,NA,CAWSGGWSNQPQHF,TGTGCCTGGAGTGGAGGGTGGAGCAATCAGCCCCAGCATTTT
NA,TRBV27,TRBJ2-7,NA,CASSFRSAAYEQYF,TGTGCCAGCAGTTTTAGGAGCGCGGCCTACGAGCAGTACTTC
TRBD2,TRBV27,TRBJ2-3,NA,CASRPFSPTSGGARTDTQYF,TGTGCCAGCAGACCGTTCTCCCCGACTAGCGGGGGGGCAAGGACAGATACGCAGTATTTT
TRBD1,TRBV11-2,TRBJ2-7,once,CASSWNRDRGTTEQYF,TGTGCCAGCAGCTGGAACCGGGACAGGGGAACTACCGAGCAGTACTTC
NA,TRBV4-1,TRBJ1-2,NA,CASSQEAREGYGYTF,TGCGCCAGCAGCCAAGAGGCCAGGGAGGGCTATGGCTACACCTTC
NA,TRBV4-3,TRBJ2-3,NA,CASSQDLPSTSTDTQYF,TGCGCCAGCAGCCAAGATCTCCCCAGCACTTCCACAGATACGCAGTATTTT
TRBD2,TRBV6-1,TRBJ2-7,NA,CASSETSGSSYEQYF,TGTGCCAGCAGTGAAACTAGCGGTAGCTCCTACGAGCAGTACTTC
NA,TRBV6-5,TRBJ2-2,NA,CASSEEGAVGELFF,TGTGCCAGCAGTGAGGAGGGGGCAGTCGGGGAGCTGTTTTTT
NA,TRBV15,TRBJ1-1,NA,CATSRGLPNTEAFF,TGTGCCACCAGCAGAGGACTGCCGAACACTGAAGCTTTCTTT
NA,TRBV5-6,TRBJ2-5,NA,CASSLLLDQETQYF,TGTGCCAGCAGCTTGTTATTAGACCAAGAGACCCAGTACTTC
NA,TRBV19,TRBJ1-1,NA,CASRTRGWTEAFF,TGTGCCAGTAGGACTAGAGGGTGGACTGAAGCTTTCTTT
NA,TRBV7-9,TRBJ2-5,few,CASSWGTGQETQYF,TGTGCCAGCAGCTGGGGGACCGGACAAGAGACCCAGTACTTC
TRBD1,TRBV4-1,TRBJ2-1,NA,CASKTGDSSYNEQFF,TGCGCCAGCAAGACCGGGGACAGCTCCTACAATGAGCAGTTCTTC
NA,TRBV7-9,TRBJ2-7,few,CASSPSKGPKAGEQYF,TGTGCCAGCAGCCCGTCGAAGGGACCGAAGGCTGGCGAGCAGTACTTC
NA,TRBV5-1,TRBJ2-7,NA,CASSSGRSSYEQYF,TGCGCCAGCAGCTCCGGACGGAGCTCCTACGAGCAGTACTTC
NA,TRBV23-1,TRBJ1-6,NA,CASQYVRVWSPLHF,TGCGCCAGTCAGTACGTCAGGGTATGGTCACCCCTCCACTTT
NA,TRBV4-2,TRBJ2-5,NA,CASSQDGQPETQYF,TGTGCCAGCAGCCAGGACGGTCAGCCTGAGACCCAGTACTTC
TRBD2,TRBV27,TRBJ2-7,NA,CASSVAGDPYEQYF,TGTGCCAGCAGCGTAGCGGGGGACCCCTACGAGCAGTACTTC
TRBD2,TRBV7-3,TRBJ2-3,NA,CASSPSGGVTDTQYF,TGTGCCAGCAGCCCATCCGGGGGGGTAACAGATACGCAGTATTTT
TRBD2,TRBV7-7,TRBJ2-1,NA,CASSLGEGSYNEQFF,TGTGCTAGCAGCTTAGGGGAGGGTTCCTACAATGAGCAGTTCTTC
TRBD1,TRBV5-1,TRBJ1-2,NA,CASSLGQGPTNYGYTF,TGCGCCAGCAGCTTGGGACAGGGTCCCACTAACTATGGCTACACCTTC
NA,TRBV7-9,TRBJ2-1,NA,CASSLDEQFF,TGTGCCAGCAGCTTAGATGAGCAGTTCTTC
TRBD2,TRBV11-2,TRBJ2-5,once,CASSPRHSGGPEYF,TGTGCCAGCAGCCCCCGCCATAGCGGGGGGCCCGAGTACTTC
TRBD1,TRBV4-2,TRBJ2-7,NA,CASSQEAQGAAYEQYF,TGTGCCAGCAGCCAAGAAGCGCAGGGGGCTGCCTACGAGCAGTACTTC
NA,TRBV7-9,TRBJ2-3,NA,CASSLTQGDTDTQYF,TGTGCCAGCAGCCTCACTCAGGGCGACACAGATACGCAGTATTTT